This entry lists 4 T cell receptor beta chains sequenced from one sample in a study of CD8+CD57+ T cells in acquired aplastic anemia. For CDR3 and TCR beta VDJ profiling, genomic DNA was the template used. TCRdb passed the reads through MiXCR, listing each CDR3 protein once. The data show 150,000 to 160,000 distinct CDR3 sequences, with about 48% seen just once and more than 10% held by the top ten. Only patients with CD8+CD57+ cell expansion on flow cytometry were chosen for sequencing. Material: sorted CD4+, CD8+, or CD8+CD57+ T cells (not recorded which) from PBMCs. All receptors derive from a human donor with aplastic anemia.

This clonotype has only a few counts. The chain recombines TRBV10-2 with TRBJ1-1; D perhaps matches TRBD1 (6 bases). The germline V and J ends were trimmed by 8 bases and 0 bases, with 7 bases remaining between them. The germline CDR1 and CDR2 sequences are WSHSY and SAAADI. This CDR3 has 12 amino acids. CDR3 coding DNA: TGCGCCAGCGGGACATTGAACACTGAAGCTTTCTTT. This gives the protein CASGTLNTEAFF.

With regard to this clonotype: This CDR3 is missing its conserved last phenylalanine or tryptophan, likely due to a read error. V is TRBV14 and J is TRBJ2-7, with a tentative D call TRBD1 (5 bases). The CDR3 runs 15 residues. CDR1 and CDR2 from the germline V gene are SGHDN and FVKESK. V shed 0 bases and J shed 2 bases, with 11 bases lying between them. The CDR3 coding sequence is TGTGCCAGCAGCCAAGATAGGGCAGGGCCCTACGAGCAGTACTCC. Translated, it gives CASSQDRAGPYEQYS.

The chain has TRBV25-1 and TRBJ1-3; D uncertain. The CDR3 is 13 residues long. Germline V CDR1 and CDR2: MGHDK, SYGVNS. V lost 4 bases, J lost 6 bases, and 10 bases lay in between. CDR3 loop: CASSGTDSNTIYF. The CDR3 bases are TGTGCCAGCAGTGGTACAGATTCAAACACCATATATTTT.

The CDR3 DNA follows: TGTGCCAGCAGCCAAGATCGGGCAGAGACTTCCTATGGCTACACCTTC. Amino acid sequence: CASSQDRAETSYGYTF. This sequence joins TRBV4-2 and TRBJ1-2; no clear D gene. Germline V gene sequence: CDR1 LGHNA, CDR2 YNFKEQ. This CDR3 is built from 16 residues. V lost 0 bases, J lost 4 bases, and 15 bases lay in between.